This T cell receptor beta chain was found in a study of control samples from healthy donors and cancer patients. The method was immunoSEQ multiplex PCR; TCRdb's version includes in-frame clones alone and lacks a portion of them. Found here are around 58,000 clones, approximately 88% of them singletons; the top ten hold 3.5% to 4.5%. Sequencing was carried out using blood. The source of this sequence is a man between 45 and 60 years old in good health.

This chain's CDR3 is CASSSGGFQETQYF. CDR3 DNA sequence: TGTGCCAGCAGCTCAGGGGGCTTCCAAGAGACCCAGTACTTC. The chain joins TRBV7-9 to TRBJ2-5, with 8 bases matching TRBD1. J was trimmed by 1 base and V by 4 bases; bases with no gene match: 2. The germline V gene encodes CDR1 SEHNR and CDR2 FQNEAQ (reference sequence). The CDR3 totals 14 residues.